This T cell receptor (beta chain) derives from a study of identifying expanded T cells in peripheral blood. Study results and limitations: Variance in clone template counts between approximately 2-week samples significantly increased with total template count across all healthy donors.

Collection occurred without any documented infections or immune events in donors. On this clone itself: The antigen is not known.

The repertoire was sequenced with immunoSEQ multiplex PCR; TCRdb's copy has only in-frame clones and lacks some. The sample consists of 100,000 to 150,000 clones, over 65% of them appearing once. CDR1 is LNHDA and CDR2 is SQIVND in the germline V gene (reference sequence). The CDR3 has 14 amino acids. V shed 3 bases, J shed 0 bases, and the junction held 1 base outside the gene matches. This sequence was found in a person between 18 and 75 years old in good health. Material: blood. This sequence joins TRBV19 and TRBJ2-7; TRBD1 aligns across 8 bases. CDR3: CASSITGGSYEQYF. The CDR3 DNA reads TGTGCCAGTAGTATTACAGGGGGCTCCTACGAGCAGTACTTC. The variable domain in full, with the rest retrieved from reference TRBV19 and TRBJ2-7, is DGGITQSPKYLFRKEGQNVTLSCEQNLNHDAMYWYRQDPGQGLRLIYYSQIVNDFQKGDIAEGYSVSREKKESFPLTVTSAQKNPTAFYLCASSITGGSYEQYFGPGTRLTVT.